This TCR beta chain was observed in a study of T-cell reconstitution after alpha-beta-depleted transplantation in children. Preparation of the TCRbeta library used unique molecular identifiers. MiXCR, applied by TCRdb to the PCR reads, yields one record per CDR3 protein. This sample has hundreds of thousands of distinct CDR3 sequences, with about 12% found just once. V gave up 3 bases and J gave up 7 bases, with 16 bases separating them. The CDR3 is 16 residues long. This clonotype appeared many times. The source is a girl between 2 and 10 years old with congenital amegakaryocytic thrombocytopenia, due to receive a stem cell transplant. Specimen: PBMCs, collected before TCRalphabeta/CD19-depleted stem cell transplant. The chain links TRBV12-3 or TRBV12-4 to TRBJ1-6; no definite D call. The CDR3 DNA sequence: TGTGCCAGCAGTTTCGGTTTTGAGAATGCGAATTCACCCCTCCACTTT. This translates into CASSFGFENANSPLHF.